These 21 T cell receptor beta chains originate from one sample sequenced in a study of T cell responses to AZD1222 COVID-19 vaccine. The assay was immunoSEQ multiplex PCR, and TCRdb's table has in-frame clones only and misses some. The sample carries over 150,000 clones, 85% to 90% recorded once. Here the sequenced sample was peripheral blood, taken 28 days after the second AZD1222 dose. Source of these receptors: an adult who received the AZD1222 COVID-19 vaccine.

The chain combines TRBV5-1 with TRBJ1-3; 8 bases are shared with TRBD1. CDR1 is SGHRS and CDR2 is YFSETQ in the germline V gene. The CDR3 length is 14 residues. Trimming took 2 bases from V and 4 from J; bases not matched to a gene: 2. CDR3 residues: CASSLQGEGNTIYF. The CDR3, as DNA: TGCGCCAGCAGCTTACAGGGGGAGGGAAACACCATATATTTT. The variable domain in full, completed from reference TRBV5-1 and TRBJ1-3, reads KAGVTQTPRYLIKTRGQQVTLSCSPISGHRSVSWYQQTPGQGLQFLFEYFSETQRNKGNFPGRFSGRQFSNSRSEMNVSTLELGDSALYLCASSLQGEGNTIYFGEGSWLTVV.

The V call is TRBV19, the J call TRBJ1-4, with a weak D call TRBD1 (6 bases). This CDR3 has 14 amino acids. The germline gives CDR1 LNHDA, CDR2 SQIVND (reference sequence). Trimming took 3 bases from V and 8 from J, leaving 13 bases between them. CDR3 sequence (DNA): TGTGCCAGTAGTATGGGGGCCGGACGAGAAAAACTGTTTTTT. Its translation is CASSMGAGREKLFF.

This clone came up once. This rearrangement joins TRBV7-2 to TRBJ1-1, with a tentative D call TRBD1 (6 bases). Trimming removed 1 base from V and 4 bases from J, with 13 bases in between. The length of the CDR3 is 15 residues. Germline V gene lookup returns CDR1 SGHTA and CDR2 FQGNSA. The DNA of the CDR3 is TGTGCCAGCAGCTTAGGGTTAGGGGGGGTCACTGAAGCTTTCTTT. Translated: CASSLGLGGVTEAFF.

This clone has just one count. The J gene is TRBJ2-3, the V gene TRBV4-3; 9 nucleotides align to TRBD2. The CDR3 contains 16 residues. Trimming cost V 0 bases and J 5 bases; bases outside gene matches: 6. Per germline, CDR1 LGHNA and CDR2 YSLEER. CDR3: CASSQEFSGGVDTQYF. CDR3 nucleotides: TGCGCCAGCAGCCAAGAATTTAGCGGGGGTGTAGATACGCAGTATTTT.

This chain links TRBV24-1 with TRBJ2-2; 10 bases align to TRBD1. Germline V gene data show CDR1 as KGHDR and CDR2 as SFDVKD. V shed 3 bases, J shed 6 bases, and the junction held 3 bases outside the gene matches. The CDR3 runs to 15 residues. CDR3 loop: CATSDAGQGPGELFF. CDR3 nucleotide sequence: TGTGCCACCAGTGATGCGGGACAGGGGCCCGGGGAGCTGTTTTTT.

The chain is built from TRBV5-5 and TRBJ2-3; D call uncertain. From germline, CDR1 is SGHKS and CDR2 YYEKEE (reference sequence). V was shortened by 0 bases and J by 0 bases, with 8 bases between the two germline ends. The CDR3 is 15 amino acids. Here the CDR3 DNA reads TGTGCCAGCAGCTTGGACGGTTCTAGCACAGATACGCAGTATTTT. It yields the protein CASSLDGSSTDTQYF.

J is TRBJ2-7 and V is TRBV11-2, with no clear D. This CDR3 is built from 14 residues. The V gene's germline CDR1 is SGHAT and CDR2 FQNNGV. V lost 0 bases to trimming and J lost 6 bases, with 12 bases between them. The CDR3 DNA reads as TGTGCCAGCAGCTTAGATCTGTTGTGGGTCGAGCAGTACTTC. As protein: CASSLDLLWVEQYF.

This chain links TRBV9 with TRBJ1-1; TRBD1 matches at 9 bases. The CDR3 covers 13 residues. Germline lookup yields CDR1 SGDLS and CDR2 YYNGEE. V gave up 2 bases and J gave up 8 bases; unmatched junction bases: 4. As DNA, the CDR3 is TGTGCCAGCAGCGTCGGACAGGGGTCGGAAGCTTTCTTT. It codes for CASSVGQGSEAFF.

This clone was seen only once. The genes are TRBV24-1 and TRBJ1-2; a possible D gene is TRBD1 (6 bases). Trimming took 2 bases from V and 4 from J, leaving 10 bases between them. The germline CDR1 and CDR2 sequences are KGHDR and SFDVKD. This CDR3 is 14 amino acids long. DNA for the CDR3: TGTGCCACCAGTGATTCAGACAGGCCCTATGGCTACACCTTC. This sequence encodes CATSDSDRPYGYTF.

The V and J genes are TRBV7-9 and TRBJ1-1; a weak D match, TRBD1 (6 bases). This CDR3 has 12 residues. Trimming took off 5 bases at V and 9 bases at J, with 13 bases between the two ends. CDR1 and CDR2 (germline): SEHNR, FQNEAQ (reference sequence). CDR3 sequence: CASSPGGGQAFF. CDR3 coding DNA: TGTGCCAGCAGCCCGGGAGGGGGGCAAGCTTTCTTT.

The rearrangement uses TRBV15 and TRBJ2-1; D is uncertain. V was trimmed by 1 base and J by 11 bases, leaving 9 bases between them. The length of the CDR3 is 12 residues. In germline, CDR1 is LNHNV, CDR2 YYDKDF (reference sequence). CDR3 in amino acids: CATSRGPLKQFF. The CDR3 coding sequence is TGTGCCACCAGCAGAGGACCGTTGAAGCAGTTCTTC.

The V call is TRBV4-1, the J call TRBJ2-7; 8 bases map to TRBD1. V shed 1 base, J shed 5 bases, and the junction held 4 bases outside the gene matches. The CDR3 sequence is 14 residues long. Germline V gene lookup returns CDR1 MGHRA and CDR2 YSYEKL. The CDR3 DNA sequence: TGCGCCAGCAGCCAAGCTCAGGGGGCCCACGAGCAGTACTTC. This codes for CASSQAQGAHEQYF.

CDR3 sequence (DNA): TGTGCCAGCAGCCCGTTATCCCGGGACAGGGGGCGCCAGTATAATTCACCCCTCCACTTT. It is translated as CASSPLSRDRGRQYNSPLHF. This chain links TRBV7-3 with TRBJ1-6; the match to TRBD1 covers 12 bases. This CDR3 spans 20 amino acids. Germline V gives CDR1 SGHTA, CDR2 FQGTGA. V shed 5 bases and J 4 bases; nucleotides not matched to a gene: 15.

This chain links TRBV10-3 with TRBJ2-5; either TRBD1 or TRBD2 may supply D (6 bases each). Germline V gives CDR1 ENHRY, CDR2 SYGVKD. The CDR3 sequence is 11 residues long. Trimming stripped 6 bases from V and 5 bases from J, with 7 bases between. The CDR3 DNA is TGTGCCATCAGAGGGGGGGAGACCCAGTACTTC. Amino acid sequence: CAIRGGETQYF.

The chain has TRBV9 and TRBJ2-2; 8 bases agree with TRBD2. The CDR3 is made up of 14 amino acids. Germline CDR1 SGDLS, CDR2 YYNGEE. The V segment lost 4 bases and the J segment 6 bases; nucleotides outside the gene matches: 5. CDR3 protein: CASSRGLAAGELFF. The CDR3 coding sequence is TGTGCCAGCAGCCGTGGACTAGCTGCCGGGGAGCTGTTTTTT. Drawing the rest from reference TRBV9 and TRBJ2-2, the complete variable domain is DSGVTQTPKHLITATGQRVTLRCSPRSGDLSVYWYQQSLDQGLQFLIQYYNGEERAKGNILERFSAQQFPDLHSELNLSSLELGDSALYFCASSRGLAAGELFFGEGSRLTVL.

This clone was recorded only once. The V and J genes are TRBV7-3 and TRBJ2-6; 11 bases map to TRBD1. Trimming cost V 4 bases and J 1 base; bases outside gene matches: 3. CDR1 SGHTA and CDR2 FQGTGA come from the germline V gene. This CDR3 comprises 17 residues. DNA of the CDR3: TGTGCCAGCAGCTCACGGGACAGGGGGTCTGGGGCCAACGTCCTGACTTTC. It is translated as CASSSRDRGSGANVLTF.

V usage is TRBV12-3 or TRBV12-4 and J usage is TRBJ1-2; D gene ambiguous. V was trimmed by 7 bases and J by 7 bases, leaving 16 bases between them. The CDR3 is made up of 13 amino acids. As DNA, the CDR3 is TGTGCCAGCACCACTAGGAGGGAGGGTGGCTACACCTTC. It codes for CASTTRREGGYTF.

The chain links TRBV4-3 to TRBJ1-6; no clear D gene. The V gene lost 0 bases and the J gene lost 0 bases, with 12 bases spanning the gap. Germline lookup yields CDR1 LGHNA and CDR2 YSLEER. The CDR3 spans 18 residues. The CDR3 sequence is CASSQELGSFSYNSPLHF. The DNA for the CDR3 is TGCGCCAGCAGCCAAGAGCTCGGGAGTTTCTCCTATAATTCACCCCTCCACTTT.

CDR3: CASSDQPQHF. In nucleotides, the CDR3 is TGTGCCAGCAGCGATCAGCCCCAGCATTTT. The rearrangement joins TRBV28 to TRBJ1-5; D is uncertain. CDR3 length equals 10 residues. Germline V lookup: CDR1 MDHEN, CDR2 SYDVKM. V was pared by 6 bases and J by 5 bases, with 2 bases between.

The V and J genes are TRBV5-4 and TRBJ1-1; possible D gene TRBD1, 6 bases. The CDR3 runs to 17 residues. V was shortened by 0 bases and J by 1 base, with 16 bases between the two germline ends. The germline V gene encodes CDR1 SGHNT and CDR2 YYREEE (reference sequence). CDR3 protein: CASSLGVDRNKNTEAFF. The DNA for the CDR3 is TGTGCCAGCAGCTTGGGGGTAGACAGGAACAAGAACACTGAAGCTTTCTTT.

This chain uses TRBV28 with TRBJ1-4; tentative D call: TRBD1 (6 bases). V gave up 4 bases and J gave up 16 bases, with 16 bases separating them. The germline CDR1 and CDR2 sequences are MDHEN and SYDVKM. The CDR3 contains 12 residues. As DNA, the CDR3 is TGTGCCAGCAGTTCGCGCCGGGACACGGCGTTTTTT. It is translated as CASSSRRDTAFF.